This section outlines one TCR beta chain sequence together with its context. The data belong to a study of blood T cell repertoires in COVID-19. As for the study in general: Some COVID-19 samples were acute and others convalescent; all came from the United States, Italy and Spain. PBMCs, B-cell-depleted T cells, or T cells were the source of the cDNA or gDNA that made up the material.

Methods used by the authors: Scientists estimated how many nucleated cells there were by amplifying reference gene primers. TCRdb keeps only in-frame clones here, not all; method: immunoSEQ multiplex PCR. D and trimming come from the DNA, and the V and J calls and clone size come from that table. The sample lists around 59,000 clones; approximately 82% were seen once. The CDR3 is 15 residues long. The germline gives CDR1 GTSNPN, CDR2 SVGIG (reference sequence). V was clipped by 8 bases and J by 2 bases; unmatched bases: 8. The V and J genes are TRBV30 and TRBJ2-2; 10 positions match TRBD2. Specimen: peripheral blood. The sequence was obtained from an elderly man with acute or convalescent COVID-19. The CDR3 sequence: CAGLAGAYNTGELFF. In DNA, the CDR3 is TGTGCCGGTCTAGCGGGGGCCTATAACACCGGGGAGCTGTTTTTT.